These T cell receptor beta chains were read from a single sample in a study of blood T cells in healthy people across ages. A single record per CDR3 protein comes from TCRdb applying MiXCR to the 5' RACE reads. The top ten hold approximately 4% of the sample, which has over 500,000 distinct CDR3 sequences, around 27% seen once. These data also featured in a second study, about T cells of mothers and their children.

Specimen: blood. The receptors stem from a boy younger than 10 in good health. Both conserved end residues are part of each CDR3. A D gene is named only where the DNA matches it firmly. Size tells how often a clone was seen (once, few, many) or the class of an expanded clone, and some rows leave it out.

TRBJ1-2	-	TRBV7-9	-	CASSLARHQKYTF	TGTGCCAGCAGCTTAGCGCGACACCAAAAATATACCTTC
TRBJ2-7	-	TRBV6-2/TRBV6-3	-	CASRLGQPYEQYF	TGTGCCAGCAGGCTCGGACAACCATACGAGCAGTACTTC
TRBJ2-2	-	TRBV5-6	TRBD1	CASSLVRTGGPRTGELFF	TGTGCCAGCAGCTTGGTCCGGACAGGGGGTCCCAGGACCGGGGAGCTGTTTTTT
TRBJ1-2	-	TRBV29-1	TRBD1	CSARTGEGGYTF	TGCAGCGCCCGGACAGGGGAGGGTGGCTACACCTTC
TRBJ2-7	few	TRBV20-1	TRBD2	CSALSGGGSYEQYF	TGCAGTGCTTTGTCGGGAGGAGGTTCCTACGAGCAGTACTTC
TRBJ2-5	-	TRBV30	TRBD2	CAWSGGSGRGETQYF	TGTGCCTGGAGTGGGGGTAGCGGGAGAGGAGAGACCCAGTACTTC
TRBJ2-5	few	TRBV6-2/TRBV6-3	TRBD1	CASRDGQGWFGDQYF	TGTGCCAGCAGAGATGGACAGGGCTGGTTCGGGGACCAGTACTTC
TRBJ2-5	-	TRBV5-1	-	CASSLVPPGTVGEETQYF	TGCGCCAGCAGCTTGGTCCCTCCCGGGACGGTGGGGGAAGAGACCCAGTACTTC
TRBJ2-3	-	TRBV25-1	-	CASSEGGGGSDTQYF	TGTGCCAGCAGCGAGGGCGGTGGAGGCTCAGATACGCAGTATTTT
TRBJ2-7	few	TRBV20-1	-	CSADRGSYEQYF	TGCAGTGCTGATCGGGGCTCCTACGAGCAGTACTTC
TRBJ1-2	-	TRBV20-1	TRBD1	CSVGTGGGLNYGYTF	TGCAGTGTTGGGACAGGGGGCGGTTTAAACTATGGCTACACCTTC
TRBJ1-2	-	TRBV7-8	TRBD1	CASSGTVRSGGIYGYTF	TGTGCCAGCAGCGGGACAGTCCGTTCAGGGGGGATCTATGGCTACACCTTC
TRBJ2-5	few	TRBV12-5	TRBD2	CASGYGSGLTETQYF	TGTGCTAGTGGTTATGGATCGGGACTAACGGAGACCCAGTACTTC
TRBJ2-7	few	TRBV5-1	-	CASSLGPSEVLYEQYF	TGCGCCAGCAGCTTGGGTCCTAGCGAGGTTCTCTACGAGCAGTACTTC
TRBJ2-7	few	TRBV20-1	-	CSARDNQGPSSYEQYF	TGCAGTGCTAGAGATAATCAGGGCCCGAGCTCCTACGAGCAGTACTTC
TRBJ1-6	-	TRBV7-2	-	CASSLMEFRHSPLHF	TGTGCCAGCAGCTTAATGGAATTCAGACATTCACCCCTCCACTTT
TRBJ2-2	few	TRBV20-1	-	CSATASGTGKIRELFF	TGCAGTGCTACCGCCTCCGGGACCGGGAAGATTAGGGAGCTGTTTTTT
TRBJ2-7	-	TRBV10-3	TRBD2	CAIRVPGTSGEQYF	TGTGCCATCAGAGTCCCGGGGACTAGCGGCGAGCAGTACTTC
TRBJ2-5	-	TRBV12-5	-	CASGEVKETQYF	TGTGCTAGTGGTGAGGTGAAAGAGACCCAGTACTTC
TRBJ2-5	-	TRBV12-5	-	CASGPPRGQQETQYF	TGTGCTAGTGGTCCTCCGAGAGGGCAGCAAGAGACCCAGTACTTC
TRBJ2-7	-	TRBV7-9	TRBD2	CASSYLAGEAYEQYF	TGTGCCAGCAGCTACCTAGCGGGAGAGGCCTACGAGCAGTACTTC
TRBJ2-6	-	TRBV24-1	-	CATSDLHATGANVLTF	TGTGCCACCAGTGATTTGCACGCAACTGGGGCCAACGTCCTGACTTTC
TRBJ2-5	-	TRBV10-3	TRBD1	CAFKRGTGGESETQYF	TGTGCCTTCAAGAGAGGGACAGGGGGCGAGTCAGAGACCCAGTACTTC
TRBJ1-1	few	TRBV7-6	-	CASSLELGVTANTEAFF	TGTGCCAGCAGCTTAGAGTTAGGGGTTACCGCGAACACTGAAGCTTTCTTT
TRBJ2-7	-	TRBV20-1	TRBD1	CMVTGSGPEKYF	TGCATGGTGACAGGGTCGGGCCCCGAGAAGTACTTC
TRBJ2-5	-	TRBV27	TRBD2	CASSPPGGTQYF	TGTGCCAGCAGTCCACCGGGGGGGACCCAGTACTTC
TRBJ1-4	few	TRBV20-1	-	CSAPGPYGEKLFF	TGCAGTGCGCCCGGACCCTACGGAGAAAAACTGTTTTTT
TRBJ2-1	-	TRBV4-2	-	CASSQIGGGGNEQFF	TGTGCCAGCAGCCAAATTGGGGGCGGAGGAAATGAGCAGTTCTTC
TRBJ2-5	-	TRBV5-1	-	CASSFGQPGETQYF	TGCGCCAGCAGCTTCGGGCAGCCGGGAGAGACCCAGTACTTC
TRBJ2-1	-	TRBV20-1	TRBD1	CSASTGVERGDYNEQFF	TGCAGTGCTTCGACAGGGGTCGAGAGAGGGGACTACAATGAGCAGTTCTTC
TRBJ1-5	-	TRBV18	-	CASSPPGGHQPQHF	TGTGCCAGCTCACCACCTGGGGGGCATCAGCCCCAGCATTTT
TRBJ2-1	-	TRBV7-9	-	CASSQLTAASYNEQLF	TGTGCCAGCAGCCAACTGACAGCCGCCTCCTACAATGAGCAGCTCTTC
TRBJ2-5	-	TRBV11-1	TRBD2	CASSYRPPLAGGTDPETQYF	TGTGCCAGCAGTTACAGACCCCCACTAGCGGGAGGCACGGATCCGGAGACCCAGTACTTC
TRBJ1-2	-	TRBV27	-	CASSHPGPQFYGYTF	TGTGCCAGCAGTCACCCAGGGCCACAATTCTATGGCTACACCTTC
TRBJ2-1	-	TRBV7-6	-	CASSTKDGGLYNEQFF	TGTGCCAGCAGCACGAAAGACGGGGGGCTCTACAATGAGCAGTTCTTC
TRBJ2-6	many	TRBV4-3	TRBD1	CASSQTGGGANVLTF	TGCGCCAGCAGCCAGACAGGGGGGGGGGCCAACGTCCTGACTTTC
TRBJ2-3	-	TRBV12-3/TRBV12-4	-	CASSLDGLLSTDTQYF	TGTGCCAGCAGTCTCGACGGGCTGCTAAGCACAGATACGCAGTATTTT